These 23 T cell receptor beta chains share one sample of origin, sequenced in a study of blood T cell repertoires in COVID-19. Using immunoSEQ multiplex PCR, the repertoire was profiled, and TCRdb retains in-frame clones only, with some absent. This sample has approximately 150,000 clones, with 80% to 85% found just once. Sequenced: peripheral blood. Receptors were obtained from a man aged 25-45 years with COVID-19, enrolled during active disease.

V and J are TRBV18 and TRBJ2-7; D unresolved. This CDR3 spans 13 amino acids. CDR1 KGHSH and CDR2 LQKENI come from the germline V gene. Deletions cut 3 bases from V and 6 bases from J, with 12 bases between. The CDR3 loop is CASSPARLGEQYF. The DNA for the CDR3 is TGTGCCAGCTCACCCGCCAGACTCGGCGAGCAGTACTTC.

The genes are TRBV6-5 and TRBJ2-7; 11 nucleotides align to TRBD1. This CDR3 has 15 amino acids. Germline loops: CDR1 MNHEY, CDR2 SVGAGI. Losses at the gene ends were 0 bases for V and 2 bases for J; bases not matched to a gene: 0. This CDR3 reads CASSYSGQGAYEQYF. CDR3 nucleotides: TGTGCCAGCAGTTACTCGGGACAGGGGGCCTACGAGCAGTACTTC.

This clone was counted between two and nine times. The rearrangement links TRBV19 to TRBJ1-2, with TRBD1 matching over 9 bases. This CDR3 contains 14 residues. V was clipped by 7 bases and J by 2 bases; unmatched bases: 5. Germline CDR1 LNHDA, CDR2 SQIVND (reference sequence). Here the CDR3 reads CASTPGQGNYGYTF. DNA of the CDR3: TGTGCCAGTACCCCGGGACAGGGAAACTATGGCTACACCTTC.

The chain links TRBV11-2 to TRBJ2-1; 8 positions match TRBD2. The CDR3 contains 15 residues. Germline loops: CDR1 SGHAT, CDR2 FQNNGV. Trimming took 5 bases from V and 4 from J; bases not matched to a gene: 7. The CDR3 protein is CASSPEGLGYNEQFF. As DNA, the CDR3 is TGTGCCAGCAGCCCTGAGGGACTAGGATACAATGAGCAGTTCTTC.

This chain joins TRBV2 and TRBJ1-1; TRBD1 matches 12 bases. The trim removed 2 bases at V and 4 bases at J, leaving 5 bases unmatched. This CDR3 is built from 16 residues. The germline V gene has CDR1 SNHLY and CDR2 FYNNEI. CDR3 loop: CASSEQGQGASTEAFF. In DNA form, the CDR3 reads TGTGCCAGCAGTGAACAGGGACAGGGGGCCAGCACTGAAGCTTTCTTT.

The V gene is TRBV5-1, the J gene TRBJ1-6; possibly TRBD1 for D (6 bases). The V and J ends lost 0 bases and 5 bases respectively, with 9 bases between them. Per germline, CDR1 SGHRS and CDR2 YFSETQ. The CDR3 covers 15 residues. The CDR3 loop is CASSLEGQDNSPLHF. The CDR3 coding sequence is TGCGCCAGCAGCTTGGAGGGACAAGATAATTCACCCCTCCACTTT. Using reference TRBV5-1 and TRBJ1-6 for the parts outside the CDR3, the full variable domain is KAGVTQTPRYLIKTRGQQVTLSCSPISGHRSVSWYQQTPGQGLQFLFEYFSETQRNKGNFPGRFSGRQFSNSRSEMNVSTLELGDSALYLCASSLEGQDNSPLHFGNGTRLTVT.

This clone was seen a single time. This chain links TRBV24-1 with TRBJ2-7; D might be TRBD1 (6 bases). Trimming took 4 bases from V and 9 from J, leaving 15 bases between them. The V gene's germline CDR1 is KGHDR and CDR2 SFDVKD. The length of the CDR3 is 13 residues. CDR3 in DNA: TGTGCCACCAGTGAGCGGACAGAAAGGGGGCAGTACTTC. Its protein product is CATSERTERGQYF.

The chain couples TRBV11-2 to TRBJ2-3; D unresolved. The CDR3 is 12 residues long. Trimming cost V 4 bases and J 2 bases, with 4 bases left between them. Germline CDR1 SGHAT, CDR2 FQNNGV. CDR3 nucleotide sequence: TGTGCCAGCAGCTCCTACACAGATACGCAGTATTTT. Amino acid sequence: CASSSYTDTQYF.

This clone appeared a few times. The rearrangement joins TRBV7-2 to TRBJ2-7; no definite D call. This CDR3 is 13 amino acids long. Germline V CDR1 and CDR2: SGHTA, FQGNSA. The V and J ends lost 4 bases and 1 base respectively, with 8 bases between them. Here the CDR3 reads CASSYGSSYEQYF. CDR3 coding DNA: TGTGCCAGCAGCTACGGGTCTTCCTACGAGCAGTACTTC.

CDR3 sequence: CASSYRDMQETQYF. As DNA, the CDR3 is TGTGCCAGCAGTTACCGGGACATGCAAGAGACCCAGTACTTC. The rearrangement uses TRBV27 and TRBJ2-5, with D perhaps TRBD1 (6 bases). Germline V gene lookup returns CDR1 MNHEY and CDR2 SMNVEV (reference sequence). V was pared by 4 bases and J by 2 bases, with 11 bases between. The CDR3 runs 14 residues.

The chain couples TRBV7-2 to TRBJ1-5, with no clear D. The CDR3 is 12 residues long. Germline V gene sequence: CDR1 SGHTA, CDR2 FQGNSA. The V end was cut by 2 bases, the J end by 4 bases, with 3 bases between. CDR3 in amino acids: CASSLLNQPQHF. The CDR3 DNA follows: TGTGCCAGCAGCTTATTAAATCAGCCCCAGCATTTT.

This chain joins TRBV30 and TRBJ2-3, with 7 nucleotides matching TRBD2. V was clipped by 5 bases and J by 4 bases; unmatched bases: 3. Germline V gene data show CDR1 as GTSNPN and CDR2 as SVGIG (reference sequence). CDR3 length equals 12 residues. The DNA for the CDR3 is TGTGCCTGGGTGGCGGGGGCAGATACGCAGTATTTT. Translation: CAWVAGADTQYF. The complete variable domain, with remaining parts taken from reference TRBV30 and TRBJ2-3, reads SQTIHQWPATLVQPVGSPLSLECTVEGTSNPNLYWYRQAAGRGLQLLFYSVGIGQISSEVPQNLSASRPQDRQFILSSKKLLLSDSGFYLCAWVAGADTQYFGPGTRLTVL.

V gene TRBV14 combines with J gene TRBJ1-2; 7 nucleotides align to TRBD1. CDR1 and CDR2 from the germline V gene are SGHDN and FVKESK. Unmatched junction bases numbered 5, after V lost 4 bases and J lost 6 bases. The CDR3 loop spans 13 amino acids. CDR3 nucleotide sequence: TGTGCCAGCAGCCCCCGACAGGGAGATGGCTACACCTTC. Protein sequence: CASSPRQGDGYTF. Full variable domain (outside the CDR3, taken from reference TRBV14 and TRBJ1-2): EAGVTQFPSHSVIEKGQTVTLRCDPISGHDNLYWYRRVMGKEIKFLLHFVKESKQDESGMPNNRFLAERTGGTYSTLKVQPAELEDSGVYFCASSPRQGDGYTFGSGTRLTVV.

This clone showed up just a few times. This rearrangement joins TRBV15 to TRBJ1-2; possible D gene TRBD1, 6 bases. Germline assignment: CDR1 LNHNV and CDR2 YYDKDF (reference sequence). The CDR3 consists of 15 residues. V lost 0 bases, J lost 8 bases, and 16 bases lay in between. The DNA of the CDR3 is TGTGCCACCAGCAGAGATCAGGGGACCCTCGGGGGCTACACCTTC. This encodes CATSRDQGTLGGYTF.

The rearrangement uses TRBV28 and TRBJ2-1, with D possibly being TRBD1 (6 bases). CDR1 MDHEN and CDR2 SYDVKM come from the germline V gene. V lost 4 bases and J 5 bases, leaving 12 bases between the germline ends. The CDR3 covers 14 residues. CDR3 sequence: CASSSGGHNNEQFF. The CDR3 DNA reads TGTGCCAGCAGTTCTGGGGGCCATAACAATGAGCAGTTCTTC.

J is TRBJ1-6 and V is TRBV9; TRBD1 matches at 9 bases. CDR1 is SGDLS, CDR2 YYNGEE, per germline. Trimming at V came to 0 bases and at J to 14 bases, leaving 9 bases not matched to a gene. This CDR3 is built from 15 residues. CDR3 coding DNA: TGTGCCAGCAGCGTAGCTTGGGACAGGGTGTCGACCCTCCACTTT. Its translation: CASSVAWDRVSTLHF.

This chain connects TRBV4-1 to TRBJ2-5; 7 nucleotides line up with TRBD1. CDR3 length: 15 residues. Germline values: CDR1 MGHRA, CDR2 YSYEKL. V was clipped by 0 bases and J by 3 bases; unmatched bases: 4. For the CDR3, the DNA is TGCGCCAGCAGCCAAGAATACAGGGGCGAAGAGACCCAGTACTTC. Protein: CASSQEYRGEETQYF.

This chain uses TRBV2 with TRBJ1-1; D is possibly TRBD1 (6 bases). Looked up from germline, CDR1 is SNHLY and CDR2 is FYNNEI. The CDR3 extends over 13 amino acids. Trimming removed 6 bases from V and 4 bases from J, with 12 bases in between. CDR3 bases: TGTGCCAGCAGGCGACAGGCGGGCACTGAAGCTTTCTTT. Its translation is CASRRQAGTEAFF.

The V gene is TRBV28, the J gene TRBJ1-2, with D unresolved. This CDR3 has 14 residues. Germline CDR1 and CDR2: MDHEN and SYDVKM. Between the trimmed V and J ends, which lost 5 bases and 2 bases, there was a span of 12 bases. The CDR3 sequence: CASSPSRVNYGYTF. DNA of the CDR3: TGTGCCAGCAGTCCTTCGAGGGTGAACTATGGCTACACCTTC.

This clone has at least ten counts. The sample holds other DNA sequences that translate to the same CDR3. The chain employs TRBV6-4 and TRBJ2-1; TRBD2 aligns across 7 bases. This CDR3 is built from 15 residues. Germline V gene data show CDR1 as MRHNA and CDR2 as SNTAGT. The V gene end was trimmed by 0 bases and the J gene end by 1 base; junction bases not matched to a gene: 0. CDR3 region: CASSDSSGSYNEQFF. The CDR3 region has the DNA TGTGCCAGCAGTGACTCTAGCGGGTCCTACAATGAGCAGTTCTTC.

This clone was found once. This chain links TRBV19 with TRBJ2-5; 8 positions match TRBD1. The CDR3 covers 15 residues. With V trimmed by 5 bases and J by 0 bases, 5 bases remained unmatched. CDR1 is LNHDA and CDR2 is SQIVND in the germline V gene (reference sequence). This chain's CDR3 is CASSARDRNQETQYF. The CDR3 coding sequence is TGTGCCAGTAGTGCCCGGGACAGGAACCAAGAGACCCAGTACTTC.

CDR3 sequence (DNA): TGTGCCAGCAGTTTAGTCGGGGCTAGCGGGACGGGCGAGCAGTACTTC. As protein: CASSLVGASGTGEQYF. This chain connects TRBV27 to TRBJ2-7; 9 bases fit TRBD2. Germline V lookup: CDR1 MNHEY, CDR2 SMNVEV (reference sequence). The CDR3 length is 16 residues. V gave up 2 bases and J gave up 6 bases; unmatched junction bases: 11.

CDR3 protein: CASSLLTATDTQYF. CDR3 bases: TGTGCCAGCAGCTTGTTGACAGCAACAGATACGCAGTATTTT. This rearrangement joins TRBV11-2 to TRBJ2-3; a possible D gene is TRBD1 (5 bases). In germline, CDR1 is SGHAT, CDR2 FQNNGV. The V gene lost 3 bases and the J gene lost 3 bases, with 10 bases spanning the gap. The CDR3 spans 14 residues.